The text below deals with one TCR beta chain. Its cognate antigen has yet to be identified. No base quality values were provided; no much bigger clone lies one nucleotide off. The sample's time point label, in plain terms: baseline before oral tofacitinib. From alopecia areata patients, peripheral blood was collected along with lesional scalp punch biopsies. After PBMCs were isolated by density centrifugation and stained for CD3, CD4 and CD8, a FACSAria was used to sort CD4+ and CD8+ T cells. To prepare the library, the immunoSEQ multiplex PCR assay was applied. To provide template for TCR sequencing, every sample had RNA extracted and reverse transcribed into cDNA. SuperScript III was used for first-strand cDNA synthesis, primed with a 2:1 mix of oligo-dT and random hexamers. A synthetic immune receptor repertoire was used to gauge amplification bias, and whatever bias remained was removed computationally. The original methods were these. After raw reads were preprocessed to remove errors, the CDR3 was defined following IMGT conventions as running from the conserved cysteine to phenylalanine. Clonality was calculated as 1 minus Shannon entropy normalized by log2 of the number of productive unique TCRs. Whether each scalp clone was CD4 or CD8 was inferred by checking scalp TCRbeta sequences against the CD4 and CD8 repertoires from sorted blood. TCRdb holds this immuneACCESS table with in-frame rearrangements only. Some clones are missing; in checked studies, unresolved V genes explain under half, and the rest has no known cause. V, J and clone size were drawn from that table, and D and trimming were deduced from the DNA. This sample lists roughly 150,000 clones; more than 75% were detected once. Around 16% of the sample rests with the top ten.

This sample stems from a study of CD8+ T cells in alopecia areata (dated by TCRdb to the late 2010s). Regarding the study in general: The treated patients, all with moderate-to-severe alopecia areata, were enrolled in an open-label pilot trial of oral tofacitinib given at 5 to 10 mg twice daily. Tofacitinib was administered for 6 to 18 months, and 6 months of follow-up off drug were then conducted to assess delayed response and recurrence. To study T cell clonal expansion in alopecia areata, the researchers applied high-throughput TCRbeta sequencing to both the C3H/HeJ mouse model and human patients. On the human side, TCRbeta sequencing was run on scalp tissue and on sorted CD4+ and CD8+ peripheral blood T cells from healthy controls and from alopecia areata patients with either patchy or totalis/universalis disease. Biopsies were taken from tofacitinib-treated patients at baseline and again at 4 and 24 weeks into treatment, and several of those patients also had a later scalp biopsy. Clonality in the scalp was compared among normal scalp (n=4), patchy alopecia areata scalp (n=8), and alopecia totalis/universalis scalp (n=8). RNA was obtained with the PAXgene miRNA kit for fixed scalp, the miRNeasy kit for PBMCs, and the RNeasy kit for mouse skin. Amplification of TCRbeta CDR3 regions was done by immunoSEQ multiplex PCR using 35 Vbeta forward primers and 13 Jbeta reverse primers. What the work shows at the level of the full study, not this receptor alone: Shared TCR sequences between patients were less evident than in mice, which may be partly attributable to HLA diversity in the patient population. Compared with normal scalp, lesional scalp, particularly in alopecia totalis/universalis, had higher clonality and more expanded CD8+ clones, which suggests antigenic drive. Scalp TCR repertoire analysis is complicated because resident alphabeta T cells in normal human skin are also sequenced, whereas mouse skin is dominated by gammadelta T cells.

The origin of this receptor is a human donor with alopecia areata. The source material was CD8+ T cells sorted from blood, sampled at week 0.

The bases are TGTGCCAGCAGCGGGGAGCGGGAGGGCCTTGGAAATGAGCAGTTCTTC. This gives the protein CASSGEREGLGNEQFF. This sequence uses TRBV9 and TRBJ2-1; 10 central bases correspond to TRBD2. V is cut back by 3 bases and J by 7 bases, with 10 bases in the junction unmatched. From its cysteine to its phenylalanine, the CDR3 spans 16 amino acids. Just CDR3 DNA is preserved here, 48 bases in frame from base 1. From the germline V gene, CDR1 is SGDLS and CDR2 is YYNGEE.